This T cell receptor (beta chain) stems from a study of blood T cell repertoires in COVID-19. Study-wide background: The United States, Italy and Spain provided the acute and convalescent COVID-19 samples.

Losses at the gene ends were 2 bases for V and 7 bases for J; bases not matched to a gene: 13. Germline-derived CDR1 and CDR2 are MNHEY and SMNVEV (reference sequence). This CDR3 has 17 amino acids. Original processing methods: Counts of nucleated cells, estimated from reference gene primer amplification, were obtained. The repertoire was sequenced with immunoSEQ multiplex PCR; TCRdb's copy has only in-frame clones and lacks some. V, J and clone size reflect that table, while D and trimming were determined from the DNA. This table has some 310,000 clones, around 90% appearing once. Followed over time, Seattle patients had been enrolled while infection was active.

The chain employs TRBV27 and TRBJ1-1, with TRBD1 identical over 10 bases. The sequencing input was peripheral blood. This receptor was taken from a woman in her thirties with COVID-19, enrolled during active disease. The CDR3 DNA reads as TGTGCCAGCAGTTTAAGGTCCCCGGGACAGGGGTTGGGTGAAGCTTTCTTT. Protein product: CASSLRSPGQGLGEAFF.